Reported below is one T cell receptor beta chain. Germline V lookup: CDR1 KGHDR, CDR2 SFDVKD. CDR3 length: 14 amino acids. V was pared by 9 bases and J by 8 bases, with 6 bases of the junction left unmatched. The data belong to a study of T cell responses to AZD1222 COVID-19 vaccine. The assay was immunoSEQ multiplex PCR, and TCRdb's table has in-frame clones only and misses some. Among some 110,000 clones listed, approximately 90% were seen once. This sequence originates from an adult who received the AZD1222 COVID-19 vaccine. Here the sequenced sample was peripheral blood, taken 28 days after the second AZD1222 dose. The rearrangement uses TRBV24-1 and TRBJ2-1; 13 nucleotides agree with TRBD2. CDR3 nucleotide sequence: TGTGCCACCGGACTAGCGGGAGTTATGGATGAGCAGTTCTTC. Its protein is CATGLAGVMDEQFF.